The clone carrying this T cell receptor (beta chain) was found a few times. The trim removed 7 bases at V and 7 bases at J, leaving 10 bases unmatched. Germline V gene sequence: CDR1 SNHLY, CDR2 FYNNEI. The CDR3 length is 14 residues. RNA transcripts were the source from which TCR beta CDR3 regions were amplified. The first round was an RT-PCR with HTBI primers, and the second round was a multiplex PCR. TCRdb reprocessed the multiplex PCR reads via MiXCR and lists one record per CDR3 protein. Of roughly 610,000 distinct CDR3 sequences in the sample, about 20% are singletons; the top ten hold roughly 6.9%. The data originate from a study of Graves' ophthalmopathy and Graves' hyperthyroidism.

Sequencing was done on a sample of peripheral blood. The clonotype originates from a young woman with stable Graves' hyperthyroidism. Some clones in this sample may be carry-over from other donors' samples. The rearrangement joins TRBV2 to TRBJ1-5; the match to TRBD1 covers 7 bases. CDR3 DNA: TGTGCCAGCACCGGGACAGATGAACGGCAGCCCCAGCATTTT. It translates to CASTGTDERQPQHF.